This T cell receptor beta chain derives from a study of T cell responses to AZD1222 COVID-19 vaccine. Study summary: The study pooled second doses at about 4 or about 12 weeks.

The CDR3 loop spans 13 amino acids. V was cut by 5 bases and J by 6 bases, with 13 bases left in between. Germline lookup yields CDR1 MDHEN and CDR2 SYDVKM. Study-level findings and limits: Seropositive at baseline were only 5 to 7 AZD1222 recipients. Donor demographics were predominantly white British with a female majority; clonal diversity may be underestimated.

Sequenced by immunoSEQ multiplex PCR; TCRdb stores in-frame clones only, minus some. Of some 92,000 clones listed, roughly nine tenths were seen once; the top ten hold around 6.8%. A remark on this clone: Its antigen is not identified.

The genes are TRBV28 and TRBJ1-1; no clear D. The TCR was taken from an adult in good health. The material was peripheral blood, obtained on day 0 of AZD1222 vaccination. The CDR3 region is CASSPPAISEAFF. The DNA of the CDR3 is TGTGCCAGCAGTCCCCCCGCGATCTCTGAAGCTTTCTTT.